One TCR beta chain is described in this entry. The sample belongs to a study of T cells expressing NK-cell markers. Study-wide background: Sorted CD3+CD56-NKG2C+, CD3+CD56+NKG2C- and CD3+CD56+NKG2C+ T cells were the source of the TCR beta repertoires.

The authors made TCR beta cDNA libraries by 5'RACE template switching. This switching added a universal primer site and UMIs. With the 5' RACE reads reprocessed, TCRdb shows one record per CDR3 protein and no DNA. Seen in this sample are 400,000 or so distinct CDR3 sequences; the ten most common clones hold approximately 11%. The CDR3 covers 15 residues. Looked up from germline, CDR1 is MNHNS and CDR2 is SASEGT. The sequence derives from a woman in her forties or fifties in good health. This chain connects TRBV6-1 to TRBJ2-4; the TCRdb D gene call, TRBD1, has no DNA to confirm it. The sample consisted of blood T cells: a sorted CD56 or NKG2C T cell subset, CD4+ or CD8+ T cells, or bulk PBMC T cells (not recorded which). The CDR3 sequence: CASSDPGLARNIQYF.